This T cell receptor (beta chain) was documented in a study of T cell responses to AZD1222 COVID-19 vaccine. TCRdb keeps only in-frame clones here, not all; method: immunoSEQ multiplex PCR. The repertoire holds under 130,000 clones, with approximately 90% as singletons. CDR3 size: 13 residues. V was pared by 6 bases and J by 3 bases, with 11 bases between. The V and J genes are TRBV12-3 or TRBV12-4 and TRBJ1-1; unclear D gene. The sequencing here drew on peripheral blood, taken on day 0 of AZD1222 vaccination. The TCR was taken from an adult in good health. The CDR3 region is CASSLLRDTEAFF. As DNA, the CDR3 is TGTGCCAGCAGCTTATTGAGGGACACTGAAGCTTTCTTT.